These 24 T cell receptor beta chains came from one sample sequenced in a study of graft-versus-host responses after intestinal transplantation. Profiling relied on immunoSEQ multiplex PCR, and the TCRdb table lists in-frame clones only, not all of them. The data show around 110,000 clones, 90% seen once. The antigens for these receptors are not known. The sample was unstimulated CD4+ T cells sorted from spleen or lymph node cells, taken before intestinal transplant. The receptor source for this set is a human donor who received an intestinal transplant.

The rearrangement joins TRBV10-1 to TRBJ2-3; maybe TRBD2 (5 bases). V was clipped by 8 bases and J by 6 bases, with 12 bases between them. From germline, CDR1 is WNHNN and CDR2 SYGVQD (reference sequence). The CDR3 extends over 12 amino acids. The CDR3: CASQGRGDTQYF. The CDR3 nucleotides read TGCGCCAGCCAAGGAAGAGGGGATACGCAGTATTTT.

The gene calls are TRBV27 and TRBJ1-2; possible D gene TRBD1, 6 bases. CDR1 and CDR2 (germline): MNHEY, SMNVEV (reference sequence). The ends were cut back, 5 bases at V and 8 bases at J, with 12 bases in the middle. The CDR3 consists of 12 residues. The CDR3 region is CASSRGGRGYTF. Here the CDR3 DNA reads TGTGCCAGCAGTCGAGGGGGTCGGGGCTACACCTTC.

CDR3 in DNA: TGTGCCAGCAGCCTTCGACTAGCGGGAGGGGATACGCAGTATTTT. Translation: CASSLRLAGGDTQYF. V is TRBV5-4 and J is TRBJ2-3, with 14 bases fitting TRBD2. Trimming removed 4 bases from V and 6 bases from J; junction bases left unmatched: 4. The CDR3 length is 15 residues. Germline V gene data show CDR1 as SGHNT and CDR2 as YYREEE (reference sequence).

The CDR3 nucleotides read TGTGCCAGCAGCGGCGTAGCGGGGGCGTACCAAGAGACCCAGTACTTC. Translating it yields CASSGVAGAYQETQYF. The rearrangement links TRBV7-2 to TRBJ2-5; 9 bases fit TRBD2. Germline values: CDR1 SGHTA, CDR2 FQGNSA. This CDR3 is 16 amino acids long. V dropped 5 bases and J dropped 0; count of bases not matched to a gene: 7.

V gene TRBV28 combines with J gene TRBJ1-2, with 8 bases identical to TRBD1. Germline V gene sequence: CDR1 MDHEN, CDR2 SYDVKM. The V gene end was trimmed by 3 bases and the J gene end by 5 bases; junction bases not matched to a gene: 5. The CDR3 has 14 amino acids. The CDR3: CASSFLDRGYGYTF. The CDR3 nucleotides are TGTGCCAGCAGTTTCCTCGACAGGGGATATGGCTACACCTTC.

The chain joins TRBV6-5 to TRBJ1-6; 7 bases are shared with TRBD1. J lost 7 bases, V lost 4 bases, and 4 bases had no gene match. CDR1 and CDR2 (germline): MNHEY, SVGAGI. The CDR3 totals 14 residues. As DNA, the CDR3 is TGTGCCAGCAGTTTTGGGACAGAGAATTCACCCCTCCACTTT. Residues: CASSFGTENSPLHF.

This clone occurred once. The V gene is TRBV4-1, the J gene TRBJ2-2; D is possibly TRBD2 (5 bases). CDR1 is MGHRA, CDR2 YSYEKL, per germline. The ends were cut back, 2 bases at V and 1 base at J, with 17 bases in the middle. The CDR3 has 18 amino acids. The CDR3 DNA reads TGCGCCAGCAGCCAACCCCTAAGAGGGCCTAAGAACACCGGGGAGCTGTTTTTT. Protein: CASSQPLRGPKNTGELFF.

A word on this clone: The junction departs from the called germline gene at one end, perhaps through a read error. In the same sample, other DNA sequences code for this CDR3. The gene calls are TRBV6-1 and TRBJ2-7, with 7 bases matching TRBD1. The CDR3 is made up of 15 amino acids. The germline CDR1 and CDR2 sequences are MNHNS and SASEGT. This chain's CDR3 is CASSISGTATYEQYF. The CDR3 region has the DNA TGCGCCAGCAGTATCTCCGGGACAGCAACCTACGAGCAGTACTTC.

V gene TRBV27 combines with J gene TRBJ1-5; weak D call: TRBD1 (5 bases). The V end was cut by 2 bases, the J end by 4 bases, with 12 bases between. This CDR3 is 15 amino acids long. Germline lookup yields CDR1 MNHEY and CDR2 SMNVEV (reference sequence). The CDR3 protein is CASSLGAQQNQPQHF. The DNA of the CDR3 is TGTGCCAGCAGTTTAGGGGCGCAACAGAATCAGCCCCAGCATTTT.

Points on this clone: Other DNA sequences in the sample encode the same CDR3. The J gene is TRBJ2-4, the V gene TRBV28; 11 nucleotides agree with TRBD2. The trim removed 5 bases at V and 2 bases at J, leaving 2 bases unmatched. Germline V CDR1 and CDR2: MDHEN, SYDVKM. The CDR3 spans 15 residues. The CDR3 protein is CASSLAGGPKNIQYF. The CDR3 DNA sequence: TGTGCCAGCAGTCTAGCGGGAGGTCCCAAAAACATTCAGTACTTC.

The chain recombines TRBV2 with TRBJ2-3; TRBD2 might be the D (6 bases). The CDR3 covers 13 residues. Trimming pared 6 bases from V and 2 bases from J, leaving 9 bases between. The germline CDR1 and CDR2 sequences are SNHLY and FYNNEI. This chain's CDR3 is CASRRDFTDTQYF. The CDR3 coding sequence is TGTGCCAGCAGGCGGGACTTCACAGATACGCAGTATTTT. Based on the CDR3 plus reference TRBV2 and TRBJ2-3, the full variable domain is EPEVTQTPSHQVTQMGQEVILRCVPISNHLYFYWYRQILGQKVEFLVSFYNNEISEKSEIFDDQFSVERPDGSNFTLKIRSTKLEDSAMYFCASRRDFTDTQYFGPGTRLTVL.

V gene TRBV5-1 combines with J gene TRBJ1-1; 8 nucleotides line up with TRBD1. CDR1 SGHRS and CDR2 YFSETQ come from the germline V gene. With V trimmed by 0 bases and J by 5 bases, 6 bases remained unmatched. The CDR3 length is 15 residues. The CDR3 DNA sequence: TGCGCCAGCAGCTTGGCGGGACAGGAGGGGACTGAAGCTTTCTTT. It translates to CASSLAGQEGTEAFF.

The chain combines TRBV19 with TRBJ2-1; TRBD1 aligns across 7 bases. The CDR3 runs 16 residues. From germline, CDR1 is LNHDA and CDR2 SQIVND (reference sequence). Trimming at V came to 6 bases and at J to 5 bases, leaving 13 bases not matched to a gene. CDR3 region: CASRKIDRVGDNEQFF. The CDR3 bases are TGTGCCAGTAGGAAGATAGACAGGGTGGGAGACAATGAGCAGTTCTTC.

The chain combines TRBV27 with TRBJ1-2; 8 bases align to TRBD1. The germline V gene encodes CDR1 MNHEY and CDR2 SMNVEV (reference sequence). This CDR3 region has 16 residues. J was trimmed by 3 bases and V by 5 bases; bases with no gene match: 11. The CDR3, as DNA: TGTGCCAGCAGTCGGGCAGGGGGCAGGCCTGACTATGGCTACACCTTC. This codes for CASSRAGGRPDYGYTF.

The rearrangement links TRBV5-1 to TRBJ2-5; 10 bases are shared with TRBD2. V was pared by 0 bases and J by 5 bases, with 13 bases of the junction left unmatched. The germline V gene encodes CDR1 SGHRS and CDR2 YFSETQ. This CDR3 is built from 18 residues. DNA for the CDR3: TGCGCCAGCAGCTTGGGGATAGGGGGGCTAGCGGGAGTGGAGACCCAGTACTTC. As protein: CASSLGIGGLAGVETQYF.

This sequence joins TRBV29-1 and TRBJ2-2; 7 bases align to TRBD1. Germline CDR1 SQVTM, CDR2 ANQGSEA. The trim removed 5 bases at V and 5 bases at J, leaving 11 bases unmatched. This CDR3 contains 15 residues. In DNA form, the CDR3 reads TGCAGCGTTAATCTACAGGGGCAGCTGACCGGGGAGCTGTTTTTT. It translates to CSVNLQGQLTGELFF.

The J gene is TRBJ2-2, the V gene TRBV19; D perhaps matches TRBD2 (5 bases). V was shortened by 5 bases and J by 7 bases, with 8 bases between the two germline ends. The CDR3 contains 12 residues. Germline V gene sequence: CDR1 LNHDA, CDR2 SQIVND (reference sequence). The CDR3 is CASSGSNGELFF. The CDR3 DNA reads TGTGCCAGTAGTGGGAGTAACGGGGAGCTGTTTTTT.

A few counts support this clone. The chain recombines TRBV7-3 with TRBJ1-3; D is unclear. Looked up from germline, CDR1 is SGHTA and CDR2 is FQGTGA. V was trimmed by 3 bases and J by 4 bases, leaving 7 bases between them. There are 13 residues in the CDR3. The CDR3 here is CASSFRVGNTIYF. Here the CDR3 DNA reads TGTGCCAGCAGCTTCCGGGTAGGAAACACCATATATTTT.

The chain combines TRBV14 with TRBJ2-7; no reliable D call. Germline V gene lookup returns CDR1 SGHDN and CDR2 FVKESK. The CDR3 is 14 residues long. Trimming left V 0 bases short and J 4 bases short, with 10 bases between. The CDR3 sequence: CASSQDRSYYEQYF. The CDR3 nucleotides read TGTGCCAGCAGCCAAGATAGGAGTTATTACGAGCAGTACTTC.

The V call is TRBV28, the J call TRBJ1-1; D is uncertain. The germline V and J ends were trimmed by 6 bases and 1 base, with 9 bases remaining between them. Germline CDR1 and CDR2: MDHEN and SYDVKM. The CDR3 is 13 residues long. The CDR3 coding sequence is TGTGCCAGCAGGCATCCCAGGAACACTGAAGCTTTCTTT. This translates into CASRHPRNTEAFF.

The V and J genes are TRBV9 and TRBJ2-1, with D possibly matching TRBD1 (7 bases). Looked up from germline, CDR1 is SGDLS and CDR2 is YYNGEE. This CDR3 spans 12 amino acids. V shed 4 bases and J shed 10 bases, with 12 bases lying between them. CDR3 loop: CASSKGAGEQFF. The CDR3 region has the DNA TGTGCCAGCAGCAAGGGGGCGGGGGAGCAGTTCTTC.

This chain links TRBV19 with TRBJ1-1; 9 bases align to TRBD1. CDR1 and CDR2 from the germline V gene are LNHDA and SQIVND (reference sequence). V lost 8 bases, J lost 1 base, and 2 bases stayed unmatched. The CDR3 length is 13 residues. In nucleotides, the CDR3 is TGTGCCAGTTCGGACAGGGGGAACACTGAAGCTTTCTTT. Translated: CASSDRGNTEAFF.

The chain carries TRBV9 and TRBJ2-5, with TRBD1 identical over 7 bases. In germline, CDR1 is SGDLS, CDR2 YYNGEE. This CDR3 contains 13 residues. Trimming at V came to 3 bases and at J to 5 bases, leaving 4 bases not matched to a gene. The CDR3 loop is CASSATGSETQYF. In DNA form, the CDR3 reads TGTGCCAGCAGCGCGACAGGGTCGGAGACCCAGTACTTC.

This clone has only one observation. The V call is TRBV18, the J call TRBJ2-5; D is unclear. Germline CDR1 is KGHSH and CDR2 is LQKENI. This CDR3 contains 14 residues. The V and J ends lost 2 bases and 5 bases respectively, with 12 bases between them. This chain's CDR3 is CASSPVTATETQYF. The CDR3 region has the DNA TGTGCCAGCTCACCAGTAACAGCCACGGAGACCCAGTACTTC.